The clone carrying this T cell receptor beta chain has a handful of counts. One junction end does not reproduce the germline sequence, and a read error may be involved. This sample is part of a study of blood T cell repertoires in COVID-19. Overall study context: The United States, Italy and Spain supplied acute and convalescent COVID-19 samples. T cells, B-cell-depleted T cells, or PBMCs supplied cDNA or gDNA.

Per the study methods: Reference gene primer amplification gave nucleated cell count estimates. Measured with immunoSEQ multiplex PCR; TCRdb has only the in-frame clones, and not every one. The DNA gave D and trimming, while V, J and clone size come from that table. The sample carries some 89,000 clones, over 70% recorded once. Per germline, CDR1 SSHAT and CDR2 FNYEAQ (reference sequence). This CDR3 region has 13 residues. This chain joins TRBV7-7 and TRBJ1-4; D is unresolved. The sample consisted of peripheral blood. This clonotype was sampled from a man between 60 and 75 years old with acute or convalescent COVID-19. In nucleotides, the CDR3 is TGTGCTAGCAGCTTAAATCCGGGGGAAAAACTGTTTTTT. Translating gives CASSLNPGEKLFF.